The next 20 T cell receptor beta chains were all read from a single sample in a study of CD8+CD57+ T cells in acquired aplastic anemia. The sequenced patients had an expansion of CD8+CD57+ cells seen by flow cytometry. TCR beta VDJ and CDR3 profiles were obtained from a genomic DNA template. Via MiXCR, TCRdb re-called the reads, giving one row per CDR3 protein. The sample consists of nearly 60,000 distinct CDR3 sequences, 57% of them appearing once. Sequenced input: sorted CD4+, CD8+, or CD8+CD57+ T cells (not recorded which) from PBMCs. The receptors were gathered from a human donor with aplastic anemia.

This clonotype was counted ten times or more. The chain recombines TRBV2 with TRBJ1-5; a weak D match, TRBD1 (6 bases). From germline, CDR1 is SNHLY and CDR2 FYNNEI. The CDR3 covers 16 residues. The germline V and J ends were trimmed by 0 bases and 7 bases, with 16 bases remaining between them. CDR3 protein: CASSEAGQGLGQPQHF. The CDR3 DNA reads as TGTGCCAGCAGTGAAGCGGGTCAGGGGCTAGGGCAGCCCCAGCATTTT.

This clonotype has more than one count but fewer than ten. The V gene is TRBV6-4, the J gene TRBJ2-3, with a possible D match to TRBD2 (7 bases). Trimming left V 5 bases short and J 6 bases short, with 18 bases between. This CDR3 has 15 amino acids. Germline V lookup: CDR1 MRHNA, CDR2 SNTAGT. The CDR3 here is CASSPERGGADTQYF. The CDR3 DNA reads TGTGCCAGCAGTCCCGAAAGGGGGGGTGCGGATACGCAGTATTTT.

This clonotype was counted only a few times. This chain connects TRBV29-1 to TRBJ2-7; no firm D call. There are 12 residues in the CDR3. Germline V gene data show CDR1 as SQVTM and CDR2 as ANQGSEA. V dropped 1 base and J dropped 3 bases, with 7 bases sitting between them. The CDR3 reads CSVEVTFYEQYF. The CDR3 region has the DNA TGCAGCGTTGAAGTAACTTTCTACGAGCAGTACTTC.

The chain links TRBV5-6 to TRBJ1-2; 8 bases match TRBD1. The ends lost 3 bases at V and 6 bases at J; junction bases unmatched: 4. CDR3 size: 13 residues. Looked up from germline, CDR1 is SGHDT and CDR2 is YYEEEE. CDR3 sequence reads: CASSWAGGDGYTF. For the CDR3, the DNA is TGTGCCAGCAGCTGGGCAGGGGGCGATGGCTACACCTTC.

This clonotype was seen repeatedly, ten times or more. V usage is TRBV6-6 and J usage is TRBJ1-1; 7 bases are shared with TRBD1. The CDR3 covers 14 residues. The J segment lost 1 base and the V segment lost 2 bases, leaving 1 base of the junction unmatched. Germline loops: CDR1 MNHNY, CDR2 SVGAGI (reference sequence). The DNA of the CDR3 is TGTGCCAGCAGTTACCGACAGGGGAACACTGAAGCTTTCTTT. Protein product: CASSYRQGNTEAFF.

The CDR3 DNA sequence: TGTGCCAGTATTCCGGGACGGGAGGGTGGTGAAGCTTTCTTT. It encodes CASIPGREGGEAFF. The genes are TRBV2 and TRBJ1-1; D perhaps matches TRBD1 (5 bases). The CDR3 is made up of 14 amino acids. The V end was cut by 9 bases, the J end by 7 bases, with 21 bases between. Germline V gene sequence: CDR1 SNHLY, CDR2 FYNNEI.

This chain uses TRBV29-1 with TRBJ1-2; no definite D call. There are 12 residues in the CDR3. CDR1 and CDR2 from the germline V gene are SQVTM and ANQGSEA. V was cut by 7 bases and J by 3 bases, with 12 bases left in between. CDR3 in DNA: TGCAGCGGGGGAGGAGGCGACTATGGCTACACCTTC. Residues: CSGGGGDYGYTF.

This clonotype was recorded a few times. The junction does not match germline at one end; this may be a read error. The chain is built from TRBV5-6 and TRBJ2-3; the D is unclear. The CDR3 loop spans 14 amino acids. Germline values: CDR1 SGHDT, CDR2 YYEEEE. The CDR3 DNA follows: TGTGCCAGCAACTTGGTCTCAGGCACAGATACGCAGTATTTT. This codes for CASNLVSGTDTQYF.

This clonotype was counted between two and nine times. Relative to the germline gene, one junction end is altered; a read error may explain this. The rearrangement joins TRBV10-2 to TRBJ1-3; D unresolved. CDR3 length equals 13 residues. Germline lookup yields CDR1 WSHSY and CDR2 SAAADI. This CDR3 is CASTSYSGNTIYF. CDR3 nucleotides: TGTGCCAGCACCAGCTACTCTGGAAACACCATATATTTT.

This clonotype was detected a few times. This chain uses TRBV9 with TRBJ2-7; 8 positions agree with TRBD1. The CDR3 has 14 residues. Losses at the gene ends were 0 bases for V and 5 bases for J; bases not matched to a gene: 4. The germline V gene has CDR1 SGDLS and CDR2 YYNGEE. The CDR3 DNA reads as TGTGCCAGCAGCGTAGCCTACAGGGGGAACGAGCAGTACTTC. It is translated as CASSVAYRGNEQYF.

This clonotype was seen many times. The V and J genes are TRBV6-1 and TRBJ2-7; 8 nucleotides align to TRBD2. Per germline, CDR1 MNHNS and CDR2 SASEGT. The CDR3 contains 15 residues. Unmatched junction bases numbered 13, after V lost 5 bases and J lost 7 bases. Here the CDR3 DNA reads TGTGCCAGCAGTACCCGGGGGGGATGGGCTGGGGAGCAGTACTTC. Translating it yields CASSTRGGWAGEQYF.

The chain recombines TRBV7-3 with TRBJ1-2; the D gene is possibly TRBD1 (5 bases). The CDR3 runs 13 residues. V shed 2 bases and J shed 5 bases, with 9 bases lying between them. CDR1 SGHTA and CDR2 FQGTGA come from the germline V gene. The CDR3 DNA reads as TGTGCCAGCAGCTTAGTCCAGGGATATGGCTACACCTTC. The encoded protein is CASSLVQGYGYTF.

There are many counts of this clonotype. The chain couples TRBV5-6 to TRBJ1-1, with TRBD1 matching over 7 bases. This CDR3 region has 15 residues. Germline trimming cut 0 bases from V and 7 bases from J; bases unmatched to any gene: 9. CDR1 is SGHDT, CDR2 YYEEEE, per germline. CDR3 nucleotide sequence: TGTGCCAGCAGCTTGGGGGACAGTATACTCCTTGAAGCTTTCTTT. It translates to CASSLGDSILLEAFF.

The rearrangement joins TRBV29-1 to TRBJ1-1; D unresolved. Germline assignment: CDR1 SQVTM and CDR2 ANQGSEA. This CDR3 contains 14 residues. With 4 bases removed from V and 0 bases from J, the gap between germline ends came to 12 bases. The CDR3 DNA sequence: TGCAGCGTTGGAATTGCGGGCATGAACACTGAAGCTTTCTTT. This codes for CSVGIAGMNTEAFF.

Here the CDR3 reads CASSVGQGGRYEQYV. CDR3 sequence (DNA): TGCGCCAGCAGTGTCGGGCAGGGGGGACGATACGAGCAGTACGTC. The gene calls are TRBV10-2 and TRBJ2-7; D is perhaps TRBD1 (7 bases). CDR3 size: 15 residues. Germline V CDR1 and CDR2: WSHSY, SAAADI. Deletions cut 4 bases from V and 4 bases from J, with 17 bases between.

This clonotype was seen repeatedly, ten times or more. The DNA for the CDR3 is TGCGCCAGCAGCTTCGGGGAGACCCAGTACTTC. Its protein is CASSFGETQYF. The rearrangement links TRBV5-1 to TRBJ2-5; no clear D gene. The CDR3 has 11 residues. Germline CDR1 reads SGHRS; CDR2 reads YFSETQ. V was trimmed by 2 bases and J by 5 bases, leaving 4 bases between them.

In its sample, this clonotype was seen a few times. V is TRBV7-3 and J is TRBJ1-1; D not certain. V lost 1 base to trimming and J lost 5 bases, with 8 bases between them. CDR1 is SGHTA and CDR2 is FQGTGA in the germline V gene. The CDR3 is 13 residues long. CDR3: CASSLRPDTEAFF. Here the CDR3 DNA reads TGTGCCAGCAGCTTAAGGCCAGATACTGAAGCTTTCTTT.

Concerning this clonotype itself: A much larger clone differs by one base, so this may be a read error. The chain joins TRBV5-7 to TRBJ1-4; D call uncertain. TRBV5-7 is filed as an ORF, its function uncertain. Deletions cut 8 bases from V and 3 bases from J, with 14 bases between. The CDR3 contains 14 residues. The CDR3 nucleotides read TGTGCCAGTCTTTCCCCGAGGTCTAATGAAAAACTGTTTTTT. It is translated as CASLSPRSNEKLFF.

The gene calls are TRBV2 and TRBJ1-1; no clear D. This CDR3 is 11 amino acids long. Trimming shortened V by 6 bases and J by 8 bases, and 10 bases separated the two germline ends. CDR1 SNHLY and CDR2 FYNNEI come from the germline V gene. CDR3 protein: CASRKEVEAFF. Written as DNA, the CDR3 is TGTGCCAGCAGGAAGGAGGTAGAAGCTTTCTTT. The entire variable domain, with the rest obtained from reference TRBV2 and TRBJ1-1, is as follows: EPEVTQTPSHQVTQMGQEVILRCVPISNHLYFYWYRQILGQKVEFLVSFYNNEISEKSEIFDDQFSVERPDGSNFTLKIRSTKLEDSAMYFCASRKEVEAFFGQGTRLTVV.

The chain employs TRBV10-3 and TRBJ2-7; 11 nucleotides align to TRBD1. V lost 6 bases, J lost 3 bases, and 10 bases stayed unmatched. CDR1 is ENHRY and CDR2 is SYGVKD in the germline V gene. The CDR3 is made up of 16 amino acids. This CDR3 reads CAIRSPGQGDRYEQYF. The CDR3 DNA reads TGTGCCATCAGATCTCCGGGACAGGGGGACCGCTACGAGCAGTACTTC.